This T cell receptor (beta chain) was identified in a study of blood T cell repertoires in COVID-19. About the study: The study drew acute and convalescent COVID-19 samples from the United States, Italy and Spain. T cells, B-cell-depleted T cells, or PBMCs provided the cDNA or gDNA that served as material.

Original processing methods: The authors estimated nucleated cell counts from reference gene primer amplification. Only in-frame clones appear in the TCRdb table, and some are missing; sequencing was by immunoSEQ multiplex PCR. V and J calls plus clone size are reproduced from that table; the DNA served to infer D and trimming. The repertoire holds some 160,000 clones, with around 81% as singletons. Looked up from germline, CDR1 is MGHRA and CDR2 is YSYEKL. The V and J ends lost 2 bases and 6 bases, in that order; junction bases with no gene match: 5. This CDR3 region has 14 residues. The chain recombines TRBV4-1 with TRBJ2-7; 9 positions agree with TRBD1. The sequence was obtained from a man between 65 and 85 years old who had recovered from COVID-19. The sample was peripheral blood. The CDR3 DNA reads as TGCGCCAGCAGCCAAACAGGGGGCTCGTCCGAGCAGTACTTC. It yields the protein CASSQTGGSSEQYF.